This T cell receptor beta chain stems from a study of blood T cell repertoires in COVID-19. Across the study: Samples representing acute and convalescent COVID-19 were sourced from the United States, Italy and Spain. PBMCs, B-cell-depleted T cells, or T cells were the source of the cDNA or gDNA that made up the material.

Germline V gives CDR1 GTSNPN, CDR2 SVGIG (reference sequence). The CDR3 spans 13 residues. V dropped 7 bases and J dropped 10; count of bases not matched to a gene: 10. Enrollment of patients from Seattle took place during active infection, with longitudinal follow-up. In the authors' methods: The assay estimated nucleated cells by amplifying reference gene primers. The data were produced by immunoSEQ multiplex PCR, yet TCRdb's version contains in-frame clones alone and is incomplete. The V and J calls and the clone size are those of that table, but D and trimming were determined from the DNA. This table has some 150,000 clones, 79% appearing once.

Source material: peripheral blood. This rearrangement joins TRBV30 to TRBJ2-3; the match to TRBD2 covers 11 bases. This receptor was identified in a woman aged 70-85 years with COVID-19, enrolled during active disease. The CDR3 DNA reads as TGTGCCTCGACTAGCGGGGATCGTTATGCGCAGTATTTT. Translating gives CASTSGDRYAQYF.